This TCR beta chain was captured by sequencing in a study of blood T cell repertoires in COVID-19. The V gene end was trimmed by 3 bases and the J gene end by 3 bases; junction bases not matched to a gene: 6. The germline V gene has CDR1 MNHEY and CDR2 SMNVEV (reference sequence). This CDR3 has 16 amino acids. Per the study methods: Amplification with reference gene primers provided the estimates of nucleated cell counts. The data were produced by immunoSEQ multiplex PCR, yet TCRdb's version contains in-frame clones alone and is incomplete. V and J calls and clone size are as listed in that table; D and trimming were resolved from the DNA. Among around 89,000 clones listed, roughly nine tenths were seen once.

This chain uses TRBV27 with TRBJ2-2; 8 bases match TRBD2. The sequence derives from a man between 45 and 60 years old with acute or convalescent COVID-19. Sequencing was performed on peripheral blood. CDR3 sequence reads: CASSFMGLGDTGELFF. CDR3 sequence (DNA): TGTGCCAGCAGTTTCATGGGACTAGGAGACACCGGGGAGCTGTTTTTT.